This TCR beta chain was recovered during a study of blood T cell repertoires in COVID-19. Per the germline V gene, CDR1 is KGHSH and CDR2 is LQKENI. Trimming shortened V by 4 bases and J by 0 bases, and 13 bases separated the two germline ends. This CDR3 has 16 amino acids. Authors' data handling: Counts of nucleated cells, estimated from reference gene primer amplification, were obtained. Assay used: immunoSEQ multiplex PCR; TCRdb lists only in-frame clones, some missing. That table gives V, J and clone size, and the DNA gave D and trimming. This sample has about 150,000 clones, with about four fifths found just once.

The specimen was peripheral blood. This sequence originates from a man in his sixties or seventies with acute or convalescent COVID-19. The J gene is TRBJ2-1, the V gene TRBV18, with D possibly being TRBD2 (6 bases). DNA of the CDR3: TGTGCCAGCTCACAGTTAGGAGGGAACTCCTACAATGAGCAGTTCTTC. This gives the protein CASSQLGGNSYNEQFF.